These T cell receptor beta chains were read from a single sample in a study of blood T cell repertoires in COVID-19. This table comes from immunoSEQ multiplex PCR, and its TCRdb copy is limited to in-frame clones, with some not included. The profile covers hundreds of thousands of clones, with about 79% appearing a single time and approximately 9.6% taken by the ten largest. Material: peripheral blood. All receptors come from a woman aged 80 or older with acute or convalescent COVID-19. CDR3s include the opening cysteine and the closing phenylalanine or tryptophan. The D gene is left open where the match is weak. Clone sizes are given selectively: once, few, many, or a class where the clone is expanded.

J gene: TRBJ2-6; V gene: TRBV2; D gene: NA; clone size: NA; CDR3 DNA: TGTGCCAGCGGGCCTCCGCCCGGGGCCAACGTCCTGACTTTC; CDR3 protein: CASGPPPGANVLTF
J gene: TRBJ1-4; V gene: TRBV7-2; D gene: TRBD1; clone size: NA; CDR3 DNA: TGTGCCAGCAGCTCTAAAAGGCAGGGGGCGCATACTAATGAAAAACTGTTTTTT; CDR3 protein: CASSSKRQGAHTNEKLFF
J gene: TRBJ2-1; V gene: TRBV27; D gene: NA; clone size: NA; CDR3 DNA: TGTGCCAGCAGTCTCCGCCGGGACTCCGCGCCTGAGCAGTTCTTC; CDR3 protein: CASSLRRDSAPEQFF
J gene: TRBJ1-5; V gene: TRBV4-1; D gene: NA; clone size: NA; CDR3 DNA: TGCGCCAGCAGCCAAGACCAGGCGGGGGTGAGGCCCCAGCATTTT; CDR3 protein: CASSQDQAGVRPQHF
J gene: TRBJ2-5; V gene: TRBV5-4; D gene: TRBD1; clone size: NA; CDR3 DNA: TGTGCCAGCAGCTTTAAGACAGGGGGAGAAGAGACCCAGTACTTC; CDR3 protein: CASSFKTGGEETQYF
J gene: TRBJ2-1; V gene: TRBV7-6; D gene: NA; clone size: NA; CDR3 DNA: TGTGCCAGCAGCTTGAGCGGTGAGCAGTTCTTC; CDR3 protein: CASSLSGEQFF
J gene: TRBJ1-2; V gene: TRBV24-1; D gene: NA; clone size: NA; CDR3 DNA: TGTGCCACCAGTGCTACAGGGTTGGACTATGGCTACACCTTC; CDR3 protein: CATSATGLDYGYTF
J gene: TRBJ1-6; V gene: TRBV11-2; D gene: NA; clone size: once; CDR3 DNA: TGTGCCAGCAGCTTAAGTCGGGGACAAAATTCACCCCTCCACTTT; CDR3 protein: CASSLSRGQNSPLHF
J gene: TRBJ1-1; V gene: TRBV20-1; D gene: NA; clone size: NA; CDR3 DNA: TGCAGTGCTAGTCCCTCAGGGGCGGGGAACACTGAAGCTTTCTTT; CDR3 protein: CSASPSGAGNTEAFF
J gene: TRBJ2-1; V gene: TRBV5-1; D gene: NA; clone size: NA; CDR3 DNA: TGCGCCAGCGCCGGAGGGGGCAATCGGGATGAGCAGTTCTTC; CDR3 protein: CASAGGGNRDEQFF
J gene: TRBJ2-7; V gene: TRBV5-1; D gene: NA; clone size: NA; CDR3 DNA: TGCGCCAGCAGATTTCAGGGCGGGGGCAGCGAGCAGTACTTC; CDR3 protein: CASRFQGGGSEQYF
J gene: TRBJ1-1; V gene: TRBV2; D gene: NA; clone size: few; CDR3 DNA: TGTGCCAGCAGTGGAACAGGGAAGAACACTGAAGCTTTCTTT; CDR3 protein: CASSGTGKNTEAFF
J gene: TRBJ2-7; V gene: TRBV28; D gene: TRBD1; clone size: NA; CDR3 DNA: TGTGCCAGCAGTCCGCCCCACCCTACAGGGGTGGGCTACGAGCAGTACTTC; CDR3 protein: CASSPPHPTGVGYEQYF
J gene: TRBJ2-7; V gene: TRBV28; D gene: NA; clone size: NA; CDR3 DNA: TGTGCCAGCGGTGGGGGGGGGCCCCCTTACGAGCAGTACTTC; CDR3 protein: CASGGGGPPYEQYF
J gene: TRBJ2-7; V gene: TRBV5-5; D gene: NA; clone size: NA; CDR3 DNA: TGTGCCAGCAGCTTGGGGGCCGAAAGCTCCTACGAGCAGTACTTC; CDR3 protein: CASSLGAESSYEQYF
J gene: TRBJ1-2; V gene: TRBV20-1; D gene: NA; clone size: NA; CDR3 DNA: TGCAGTGCTACCAGAGGGGGAGGCTACACCTTC; CDR3 protein: CSATRGGGYTF
J gene: TRBJ2-3; V gene: TRBV5-1; D gene: NA; clone size: NA; CDR3 DNA: TGCGCCAGCAGCTTGGGGAACAGAGACCGCACAGATACGCAGTATTTT; CDR3 protein: CASSLGNRDRTDTQYF
J gene: TRBJ1-2; V gene: TRBV28; D gene: TRBD1; clone size: NA; CDR3 DNA: TGTGCCAGCAGTTCGACAGGGGGGGACTATGGCTACACCTTC; CDR3 protein: CASSSTGGDYGYTF
J gene: TRBJ1-1; V gene: TRBV6-6; D gene: NA; clone size: NA; CDR3 DNA: TGTGCCAGCAGGCTTGACAGTGGCGCGGCTTTCTTT; CDR3 protein: CASRLDSGAAFF
J gene: TRBJ1-2; V gene: TRBV3-1/TRBV3-2; D gene: TRBD1; clone size: NA; CDR3 DNA: TGTGCCAGCAGCCAAGGACAGGGAAGGGGCTACACCTTC; CDR3 protein: CASSQGQGRGYTF
J gene: TRBJ1-5; V gene: TRBV7-8; D gene: NA; clone size: NA; CDR3 DNA: TGTGCCAGCAGCCCGCAGACAGGAACCAGCAATCAGCCCCAGCATTTT; CDR3 protein: CASSPQTGTSNQPQHF
J gene: TRBJ2-2; V gene: TRBV3-1/TRBV3-2; D gene: NA; clone size: NA; CDR3 DNA: TGTGCCAGCAGCCCCCTGAAGGGGGATGGCGGGGAGCTGTTTTTT; CDR3 protein: CASSPLKGDGGELFF
J gene: TRBJ2-3; V gene: TRBV27; D gene: TRBD2; clone size: NA; CDR3 DNA: TGTGCCAGCAGTTTAAAGAGTTTAGCGGGGGTGTTCACAGATACGCAGTATTTT; CDR3 protein: CASSLKSLAGVFTDTQYF
J gene: TRBJ1-5; V gene: TRBV6-5; D gene: TRBD1; clone size: NA; CDR3 DNA: TGTGCCAGCGGTTCGGACAGGGGAAGGGAAAATCAGCCCCAGCATTTT; CDR3 protein: CASGSDRGRENQPQHF
J gene: TRBJ2-7; V gene: TRBV7-9; D gene: TRBD1; clone size: NA; CDR3 DNA: TGTGCCAGCAGCACCACAGGGGTAGAACAGTACTTC; CDR3 protein: CASSTTGVEQYF
J gene: TRBJ1-1; V gene: TRBV5-6; D gene: TRBD1; clone size: once; CDR3 DNA: TGTGCCAGCAGCTTGGAAGTGGGACAGGTAAACACTGAAGCTTTCTTT; CDR3 protein: CASSLEVGQVNTEAFF
J gene: TRBJ2-4; V gene: TRBV6-1; D gene: TRBD1; clone size: NA; CDR3 DNA: TGTGCCAGCAGTGACCAGGACAGGGGAGCCAAAAACATTCAGTACTTC; CDR3 protein: CASSDQDRGAKNIQYF
J gene: TRBJ1-5; V gene: TRBV4-2; D gene: TRBD1; clone size: few; CDR3 DNA: TGTGCCAGCAGCCAAGATCCAGGACAGGGAAATCAGCCCCAGCATTTT; CDR3 protein: CASSQDPGQGNQPQHF
J gene: TRBJ2-2; V gene: TRBV30; D gene: NA; clone size: NA; CDR3 DNA: TGTGCCTGGAGTGGGCGGGTTACCGGGGAGCTGTTTTTT; CDR3 protein: CAWSGRVTGELFF
J gene: TRBJ1-6; V gene: TRBV6-5; D gene: TRBD1; clone size: NA; CDR3 DNA: TGTGCCAGCAGTAGTCCCGGGACAGGGGGTTCACCCCTCCACTTT; CDR3 protein: CASSSPGTGGSPLHF
J gene: TRBJ1-6; V gene: TRBV30; D gene: NA; clone size: NA; CDR3 DNA: TGTGCCTGGAGGGGGGGGGCCGAGAATTCACCCCTCCACTTT; CDR3 protein: CAWRGGAENSPLHF
J gene: TRBJ1-2; V gene: TRBV6-1; D gene: NA; clone size: once; CDR3 DNA: TGTGCCAGCAGTGAAGGGCAGTACTATGGCTACACCTTC; CDR3 protein: CASSEGQYYGYTF
J gene: TRBJ1-4; V gene: TRBV7-9; D gene: TRBD1; clone size: NA; CDR3 DNA: TGTGCCAGCAGTTCTACCTGGGACAGGGATCGGGGAAAACTGTTTTTT; CDR3 protein: CASSSTWDRDRGKLFF
J gene: TRBJ2-7; V gene: TRBV2; D gene: NA; clone size: NA; CDR3 DNA: TGTGCCAGCAGTGAGGTCCCCCCCGCGGGGTGCTTC; CDR3 protein: CASSEVPPAGCF
J gene: TRBJ2-5; V gene: TRBV6-4; D gene: TRBD2; clone size: NA; CDR3 DNA: TGTGCCAGCAGTGACTCGACTAGCGGGTACCAAGAGACCCAGTACTTC; CDR3 protein: CASSDSTSGYQETQYF
J gene: TRBJ1-2; V gene: TRBV20-1; D gene: TRBD1; clone size: NA; CDR3 DNA: TGCAGTGCTAGTGACGCCAGGGGGTTGTATGGCTACACCTTC; CDR3 protein: CSASDARGLYGYTF
J gene: TRBJ1-6; V gene: TRBV2; D gene: NA; clone size: NA; CDR3 DNA: TGTGCCAGCAGTGAGCGGGGAGGTAATTCACCCCTCCACTTT; CDR3 protein: CASSERGGNSPLHF
J gene: TRBJ1-3; V gene: TRBV6-5; D gene: TRBD1; clone size: NA; CDR3 DNA: TGTGCCAGCAGTTTGGGCTCCGGACAGGGTGGAAACACCATATATTTT; CDR3 protein: CASSLGSGQGGNTIYF
J gene: TRBJ2-3; V gene: TRBV2; D gene: NA; clone size: NA; CDR3 DNA: TGTGCCAGCAGTGAACTGGATACGCAGTATTTT; CDR3 protein: CASSELDTQYF
J gene: TRBJ1-1; V gene: TRBV12-3/TRBV12-4; D gene: NA; clone size: NA; CDR3 DNA: TGTGCCAGCAGTTTGTTGCGGAACACTGAAGCTTTCTTT; CDR3 protein: CASSLLRNTEAFF
J gene: TRBJ1-5; V gene: TRBV28; D gene: TRBD1; clone size: NA; CDR3 DNA: TGTGCCAGCAGTTTATGGACAGGGGTGCCTAGCAATCAGCCCCAGCATTTT; CDR3 protein: CASSLWTGVPSNQPQHF
J gene: TRBJ1-5; V gene: TRBV19; D gene: NA; clone size: NA; CDR3 DNA: TGTGCCAGTAGCCTAGGTCAGCCCCAGCATTTT; CDR3 protein: CASSLGQPQHF
J gene: TRBJ1-2; V gene: TRBV3-1/TRBV3-2; D gene: NA; clone size: NA; CDR3 DNA: TGTGCCAGCAGCCAGTCGGCAGGAAGCTACACCTTC; CDR3 protein: CASSQSAGSYTF
J gene: TRBJ1-5; V gene: TRBV6-2/TRBV6-3; D gene: TRBD1; clone size: many; CDR3 DNA: TGTGCCAGCAGTTTGGGACAGGGTGGCAGCAATCAGCCCCAGCATTTT; CDR3 protein: CASSLGQGGSNQPQHF
J gene: TRBJ1-4; V gene: TRBV5-1; D gene: TRBD1; clone size: NA; CDR3 DNA: TGCGCCAGCAGCTTGTTAGGGGGCACTAATGAAAAACTGTTTTTT; CDR3 protein: CASSLLGGTNEKLFF
J gene: TRBJ1-1; V gene: TRBV4-2; D gene: TRBD1; clone size: NA; CDR3 DNA: TGTGCCAGCAGCCCCCAGACAGGGGTCACTGAAGCTTTCTTT; CDR3 protein: CASSPQTGVTEAFF
J gene: TRBJ2-6; V gene: TRBV25-1; D gene: TRBD1; clone size: NA; CDR3 DNA: TGTGCCAGCAGAGAAACAGGGGGGAACTCTGGGGCCAACGTCCTGACTTTC; CDR3 protein: CASRETGGNSGANVLTF
J gene: TRBJ2-2; V gene: TRBV21-1; D gene: NA; clone size: once; CDR3 DNA: TGTGCCAGCAGCAAAGGCGGGTCGAACACCGGGGAGCTGTTTTTT; CDR3 protein: CASSKGGSNTGELFF
J gene: TRBJ2-1; V gene: TRBV19; D gene: NA; clone size: few; CDR3 DNA: TGTGCCAGCCACGGTAAAAGGGCAAGGGGTAGCCACAATGAGCAGTTCTTC; CDR3 protein: CASHGKRARGSHNEQFF
J gene: TRBJ1-5; V gene: TRBV7-7; D gene: NA; clone size: NA; CDR3 DNA: TGTGCTAGCAGCTTATCGCGTGAGGGTCCCCAGCATTTT; CDR3 protein: CASSLSREGPQHF
J gene: TRBJ2-7; V gene: TRBV4-1; D gene: NA; clone size: NA; CDR3 DNA: TGCGCCAGCAGCCGGGGCGGAGTCCAGAGCTCCTACGAGCAGTACTTC; CDR3 protein: CASSRGGVQSSYEQYF
J gene: TRBJ1-1; V gene: TRBV28; D gene: TRBD1; clone size: NA; CDR3 DNA: TGTGCCACTGGGGACAGGGTAACTGAAGCTTTCTTT; CDR3 protein: CATGDRVTEAFF